Presented here are 9 T cell receptor beta chains from one specimen sequenced in a study of T-cell memory formation after mild COVID-19. TCRdb called the 5' RACE reads again in MiXCR, with one record for every CDR3 protein. Here the sample spans over 350,000 distinct CDR3 sequences, roughly a quarter being singletons. Sequences were obtained from PBMCs or a T cell subset sorted from them (not recorded which). These receptors were collected from an adult woman who had mild COVID-19 (a few samples of this study predate the infection). Cell type and time point are not known.

The J gene is TRBJ1-5, the V gene TRBV20-1; D unclear. V was shortened by 3 bases and J by 3 bases, with 9 bases between the two germline ends. Germline assignment: CDR1 DFQATT and CDR2 SNEGSKA (reference sequence). This CDR3 is built from 13 residues. CDR3 coding DNA: TGCAGTGCTAGGAGGTCAGACAATCAGCCCCAGCATTTT. It translates to CSARRSDNQPQHF.

This clonotype was counted at least ten times. This chain uses TRBV24-1 with TRBJ2-7, with D unclear. Germline loops: CDR1 KGHDR, CDR2 SFDVKD. The length of the CDR3 is 12 residues. Trimming shortened V by 4 bases and J by 3 bases, and 6 bases separated the two germline ends. The CDR3 sequence is CATSDNSYEQYF. As DNA, the CDR3 is TGTGCCACCAGTGACAACAGCTACGAGCAGTACTTC.

The chain is built from TRBV7-3 and TRBJ1-5, with no clear D. This CDR3 region has 13 residues. Trimming took off 2 bases at V and 5 bases at J, with 7 bases between the two ends. Germline V gene sequence: CDR1 SGHTA, CDR2 FQGTGA. The CDR3 nucleotides are TGTGCCAGCAGCTTAGGACCACATCAGCCCCAGCATTTT. Its protein is CASSLGPHQPQHF.

This clonotype was counted a few times. The chain recombines TRBV12-3 or TRBV12-4 with TRBJ2-7, with D possibly matching TRBD2 (5 bases). V shed 3 bases and J shed 7 bases, with 13 bases lying between them. This CDR3 has 13 residues. The CDR3 here is CASSFRDVGEQYF. Written as DNA, the CDR3 is TGTGCCAGCAGTTTTCGGGATGTGGGGGAGCAGTACTTC.

This clonotype was recorded at least ten times. The chain employs TRBV3-1 and TRBJ2-1; D call uncertain. Germline CDR1 and CDR2: LGHDT and YNNKEL (reference sequence). This CDR3 spans 13 amino acids. Trimming removed 4 bases from V and 4 bases from J, with 8 bases in between. The CDR3 DNA reads as TGTGCCAGCAGCCGCGACCGATACAATGAGCAGTTCTTC. It codes for CASSRDRYNEQFF.

The gene calls are TRBV25-1 and TRBJ1-5; tentative D call: TRBD1 (5 bases). The V end lost 1 base, the J end lost 4 bases, and 14 bases lay between the germline ends. Per the germline V gene, CDR1 is MGHDK and CDR2 is SYGVNS. CDR3 length: 16 amino acids. The CDR3: CASSESSSTANQPQHF. In nucleotides, the CDR3 is TGTGCCAGCAGTGAATCCTCCTCGACAGCTAATCAGCCCCAGCATTTT.

The J gene is TRBJ1-4, the V gene TRBV7-9, with 9 bases that match TRBD1. V lost 5 bases and J lost 4; bases outside the gene matches: 8. This CDR3 comprises 16 residues. Germline CDR1 and CDR2: SEHNR and FQNEAQ (reference sequence). CDR3 in amino acids: CASSHSGTGYNEKLFF. The CDR3, as DNA: TGTGCCAGCAGCCATTCCGGGACAGGGTATAATGAAAAACTGTTTTTT.

The J gene is TRBJ2-2, the V gene TRBV19, with D uncertain. In germline, CDR1 is LNHDA, CDR2 SQIVND (reference sequence). This CDR3 is built from 14 residues. V was pared by 0 bases and J by 1 base, with 3 bases between. CDR3 coding DNA: TGTGCCAGTAGTATAGATCTGAACACCGGGGAGCTGTTTTTT. Residues: CASSIDLNTGELFF. The full variable domain, its missing parts supplied by reference TRBV19 and TRBJ2-2, is DGGITQSPKYLFRKEGQNVTLSCEQNLNHDAMYWYRQDPGQGLRLIYYSQIVNDFQKGDIAEGYSVSREKKESFPLTVTSAQKNPTAFYLCASSIDLNTGELFFGEGSRLTVL.

This chain connects TRBV27 to TRBJ1-1; no definite D call. With 8 bases removed from V and 4 bases from J, the gap between germline ends came to 14 bases. The CDR3 consists of 13 residues. Germline values: CDR1 MNHEY, CDR2 SMNVEV (reference sequence). The CDR3 coding sequence is TGTGCCAGCGCAGTGTACAGACTCACTGAAGCTTTCTTT. Translating it yields CASAVYRLTEAFF.